The next 23 T cell receptor beta chains were all read from a single sample in a study of spatial heterogeneity in lung cancer. TCRdb reanalysed the 5' RACE reads using MiXCR and keeps one entry per CDR3 protein. Altogether about 27,000 distinct CDR3 sequences are present, roughly 7.1% being singletons, with the ten largest covering almost 25%. Noted time point: sample taken at primary tumor resection. The antigens these receptors bind are not known. Study findings and constraints: Within tumors, counts of expanded alpha and beta TCRs tracked tumor mutation counts.

The source material was lung tumor tissue, sampled at surgery. The receptors here all came from a male donor with early-stage non-small cell lung cancer.

The V and J genes are TRBV2 and TRBJ2-1, with 9 nucleotides matching TRBD2. This CDR3 spans 16 amino acids. The V gene end was trimmed by 2 bases and the J gene end by 9 bases; junction bases not matched to a gene: 11. The germline V gene has CDR1 SNHLY and CDR2 FYNNEI. Written as DNA, the CDR3 is TGTGCCAGCAGTGAAAAGTTGGGACTAGCCCGTCGTGAGCAGTTCTTC. Translation gives CASSEKLGLARREQFF.

The genes are TRBV28 and TRBJ2-1; D is ambiguous. Germline-derived CDR1 and CDR2 are MDHEN and SYDVKM. The CDR3 has 11 amino acids. V was pared by 5 bases and J by 5 bases, with 4 bases between. DNA for the CDR3: TGTGCCAGCAGTCTAAACAATGAGCAGTTCTTC. Translation gives CASSLNNEQFF.

This clonotype was picked up one time. The J gene is TRBJ2-3, the V gene TRBV6-4; TRBD2 aligns across 7 bases. The CDR3 consists of 16 residues. The germline V gene has CDR1 MRHNA and CDR2 SNTAGT. V lost 4 bases to trimming and J lost 5 bases; unmatched junction nucleotides: 12. CDR3 nucleotides: TGTGCCAGCAGTGTTTCCCCAGAGGGAGGGAGAGATACGCAGTATTTT. Its translation: CASSVSPEGGRDTQYF.

This clonotype occurred many times. The V call is TRBV4-1, the J call TRBJ1-3; D remains ambiguous. This CDR3 contains 16 residues. Trimming removed 0 bases from V and 1 base from J, with 10 bases in between. Germline CDR1 MGHRA, CDR2 YSYEKL. In nucleotides, the CDR3 is TGCGCCAGCAGCCAAGATCTGGGAACTTCTGGAAACACCATATATTTT. This gives the protein CASSQDLGTSGNTIYF.

This clonotype was counted ten times or more. The germline gene is not matched at one end of the junction; a read error may be the cause. V is TRBV7-9 and J is TRBJ2-5; no clear D. The length of the CDR3 is 13 residues. Germline V lookup: CDR1 SEHNR, CDR2 FQNEAQ (reference sequence). The DNA of the CDR3 is TGTGCCAGCAGCTTATCTGGGCAAGGGACCCAGTACTTC. It yields the protein CASSLSGQGTQYF.

In this sample, this clonotype turned up many times. Written as DNA, the CDR3 is TGCAGTCCAAGCGGGACTAGCGGGGGCCACTATTTT. Protein sequence: CSPSGTSGGHYF. The chain recombines TRBV20-1 with TRBJ2-3, with TRBD2 matching over 14 bases. Per germline, CDR1 DFQATT and CDR2 SNEGSKA (reference sequence). There are 12 residues in the CDR3. V trimming: 8 bases; J trimming: 15 bases; junction bases outside the gene matches: 10.

This clonotype appeared many times. The chain carries TRBV4-3 and TRBJ2-7, with D possibly matching TRBD1 (5 bases). There are 15 residues in the CDR3. Germline CDR1 LGHNA, CDR2 YSLEER. The V end was cut by 1 base, the J end by 2 bases, with 12 bases between. CDR3 sequence: CASSQADGHTYEQYF. CDR3 coding DNA: TGCGCCAGCAGCCAAGCAGACGGACACACCTACGAGCAGTACTTC.

This clonotype was counted only a few times. The rearrangement uses TRBV28 and TRBJ1-4; 8 nucleotides align to TRBD1. V shed 6 bases and J 8 bases; nucleotides not matched to a gene: 8. The CDR3 runs to 14 residues. CDR1 and CDR2 (germline): MDHEN, SYDVKM. DNA for the CDR3: TGTGCCAGCAGACTCCAGGGGGCAGGGGAAAAACTGTTTTTT. This encodes CASRLQGAGEKLFF.

This clonotype was seen at least ten times. The chain recombines TRBV7-2 with TRBJ1-2; D is undetermined. The CDR3 sequence is 13 residues long. V lost 4 bases and J lost 4, with 10 bases in between. Germline assignment: CDR1 SGHTA and CDR2 FQGNSA. CDR3 nucleotides: TGTGCCAGCAGCTATTCAAGTATCTATGGCTACACCTTC. This gives the protein CASSYSSIYGYTF.

At least ten counts were recorded for this clonotype. This chain joins TRBV30 and TRBJ2-7, with TRBD1 as a possible D gene (6 bases). The CDR3 runs to 14 residues. Germline CDR1 GTSNPN, CDR2 SVGIG (reference sequence). V shed 3 bases and J shed 1 base, with 13 bases lying between them. The CDR3, as DNA: TGTGCCTGGAGCGTTGGGGGCGCATCCTACGAGCAGTACTTC. It encodes CAWSVGGASYEQYF.

This clonotype was counted only a few times. The gene calls are TRBV2 and TRBJ1-2; D is unresolved. The length of the CDR3 is 15 residues. V lost 6 bases to trimming and J lost 3 bases, with 17 bases between them. Germline V lookup: CDR1 SNHLY, CDR2 FYNNEI. The CDR3 reads CASRGPGLTYYGYTF. CDR3 sequence (DNA): TGTGCCAGCAGAGGACCCGGACTCACCTACTATGGCTACACCTTC.

This clonotype has only a few counts. The rearrangement joins TRBV5-4 to TRBJ2-1; 9 bases align to TRBD2. The V segment lost 2 bases and the J segment 3 bases; nucleotides outside the gene matches: 3. The CDR3 consists of 15 residues. Germline values: CDR1 SGHNT, CDR2 YYREEE (reference sequence). CDR3 protein: CASSFELAGYNEQFF. The CDR3 coding sequence is TGTGCCAGCAGCTTTGAACTAGCGGGCTACAATGAGCAGTTCTTC.

The rearrangement links TRBV3-1 to TRBJ2-2, with D perhaps matching TRBD2 (6 bases). Between the trimmed V and J ends, which lost 5 bases and 6 bases, there was a span of 10 bases. This CDR3 is built from 13 residues. Germline-derived CDR1 and CDR2 are LGHDT and YNNKEL (reference sequence). The CDR3: CASSYGTPGELFF. The CDR3, as DNA: TGTGCCAGCAGCTACGGGACTCCCGGGGAGCTGTTTTTT. Full variable domain (outside the CDR3, taken from reference TRBV3-1 and TRBJ2-2): DTAVSQTPKYLVTQMGNDKSIKCEQNLGHDTMYWYKQDSKKFLKIMFSYNNKELIINETVPNRFSPKSPDKAHLNLHINSLELGDSAVYFCASSYGTPGELFFGEGSRLTVL.

This clonotype has ten or more counts. This rearrangement joins TRBV3-1 to TRBJ2-7; D not certain. This CDR3 has 13 residues. CDR1 LGHDT and CDR2 YNNKEL come from the germline V gene (reference sequence). Trimming shortened V by 2 bases and J by 6 bases, and 11 bases separated the two germline ends. The CDR3, as DNA: TGTGCCAGCAGCCAACAAGGGTTTGGCGAGCAGTACTTC. It codes for CASSQQGFGEQYF.

This clonotype was found many times. The gene calls are TRBV7-9 and TRBJ1-1, with D possibly matching TRBD1 (6 bases). The CDR3 has 13 residues. Between the trimmed V and J ends, which lost 6 bases and 5 bases, there was a span of 13 bases. Germline CDR1 is SEHNR and CDR2 is FQNEAQ (reference sequence). This CDR3 reads CASSTGGETEAFF. CDR3 coding DNA: TGTGCCAGCAGTACGGGGGGCGAAACTGAAGCTTTCTTT.

This clonotype was picked up many times. The rearrangement uses TRBV4-3 and TRBJ2-7; tentative D call: TRBD2 (6 bases). Germline V gene lookup returns CDR1 LGHNA and CDR2 YSLEER. CDR3 length: 16 amino acids. Trimming removed 0 bases from V and 6 bases from J, with 18 bases in between. CDR3 protein: CASSQDMGPHGSEQYF. CDR3 in DNA: TGCGCCAGCAGCCAAGATATGGGGCCCCACGGGAGCGAGCAGTACTTC.

Worth noting for this clonotype: This sequence may be a read error, since a much larger clone differs from it by one base. V is TRBV2 and J is TRBJ1-2; no definite D call. CDR1 and CDR2 from the germline V gene are SNHLY and FYNNEI. CDR3 size: 12 residues. The CDR3 nucleotides read TGTACCAGCAGTGAAGGGTCCTATGGCTACACCTTC. This gives the protein CTSSEGSYGYTF.

A few counts support this clonotype. The J gene is TRBJ1-5, the V gene TRBV27; 8 bases agree with TRBD1. Germline lookup yields CDR1 MNHEY and CDR2 SMNVEV (reference sequence). CDR3 length: 14 residues. V was pared by 2 bases and J by 7 bases, with 4 bases of the junction left unmatched. The CDR3 DNA reads as TGTGCCAGCAGTTTAACCCGACAGGGGCAGCCCCAGCATTTT. It yields the protein CASSLTRQGQPQHF.

In this sample, this clonotype turned up a few times. The genes are TRBV12-3 or TRBV12-4 and TRBJ1-1, with 7 bases matching TRBD1. V gave up 4 bases and J gave up 11 bases; unmatched junction bases: 10. The CDR3 runs 13 residues. The CDR3 region is CASSYYDREWAFF. CDR3 in DNA: TGTGCCAGCAGTTACTACGACAGGGAATGGGCTTTCTTT.

The genes are TRBV18 and TRBJ1-1, with D uncertain. This CDR3 comprises 13 residues. V was trimmed by 3 bases and J by 1 base, leaving 6 bases between them. Germline values: CDR1 KGHSH, CDR2 LQKENI. CDR3 bases: TGTGCCAGCTCACCCCTTGAGAACACTGAAGCTTTCTTT. It specifies CASSPLENTEAFF.

This clonotype occurred many times. The J gene is TRBJ2-3, the V gene TRBV11-2; 8 bases agree with TRBD2. Losses at the gene ends were 3 bases for V and 4 bases for J; bases not matched to a gene: 6. This CDR3 spans 15 amino acids. The germline V gene has CDR1 SGHAT and CDR2 FQNNGV. CDR3 in DNA: TGTGCCAGCAGCTTGGCGGGGGGTCGGGCAGATACGCAGTATTTT. Protein product: CASSLAGGRADTQYF.

The chain combines TRBV19 with TRBJ1-5; the match to TRBD1 covers 7 bases. The V segment lost 2 bases and the J segment 3 bases; nucleotides outside the gene matches: 10. The CDR3 loop spans 17 amino acids. The V gene's germline CDR1 is LNHDA and CDR2 SQIVND (reference sequence). CDR3 in amino acids: CASSILTGRFNNQPQHF. The CDR3 DNA reads as TGTGCCAGTAGTATATTGACAGGGAGATTCAACAATCAGCCCCAGCATTTT.

This clonotype was seen more than once but under ten times. This chain joins TRBV5-4 and TRBJ2-5; TRBD2 agrees at 10 bases. J gave up 5 bases and V 5 bases, and 15 bases lay outside the gene matches. CDR1 and CDR2 (germline): SGHNT, YYREEE (reference sequence). This CDR3 comprises 17 residues. In nucleotides, the CDR3 is TGTGCCAGCAGTCCTCAGCCAGCGGGGGGGCCCAGTGAGACCCAGTACTTC. This translates into CASSPQPAGGPSETQYF.